This T cell receptor beta chain derives from a study of immune cell composition in non-small cell lung cancer. Study information: Lung adenocarcinoma or squamous carcinoma made up most tumours. General study findings and limits: Adenocarcinomas with higher top tumour-associated clone frequency had more reactive TILs.

Germline-derived CDR1 and CDR2 are SGHRS and YFSETQ. CDR3 size: 14 residues. V was shortened by 4 bases and J by 2 bases, with 12 bases between the two germline ends. A few counts support this clone. Its antigen is unknown. Normal lung was taken at the farthest possible site, at least 3 cm from tumour. Genomic DNA came from frozen unsorted single-cell suspensions. Sequencing used immunoSEQ multiplex PCR; TCRdb keeps in-frame clones, though not all of them. In the table there are some 2,100 clones, around 70% of which are singletons. The chain joins TRBV5-1 to TRBJ1-2; D gene ambiguous. Sequenced: non-adjacent lung tissue. This receptor was taken from a human donor with non-small cell lung cancer. CDR3 amino acids: CASSGPTANYGYTF. The DNA for the CDR3 is TGCGCCAGCAGCGGGCCGACGGCGAACTATGGCTACACCTTC.